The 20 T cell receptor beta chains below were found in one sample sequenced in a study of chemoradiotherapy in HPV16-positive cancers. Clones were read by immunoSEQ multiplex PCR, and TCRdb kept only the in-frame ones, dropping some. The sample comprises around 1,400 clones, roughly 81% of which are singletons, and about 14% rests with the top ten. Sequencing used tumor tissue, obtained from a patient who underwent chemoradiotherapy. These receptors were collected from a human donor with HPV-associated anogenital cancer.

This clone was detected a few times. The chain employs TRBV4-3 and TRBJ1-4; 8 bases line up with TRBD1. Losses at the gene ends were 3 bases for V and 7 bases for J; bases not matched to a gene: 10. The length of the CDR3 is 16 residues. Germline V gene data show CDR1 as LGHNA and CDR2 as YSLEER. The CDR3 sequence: CASSHLTGVSVEKLFF. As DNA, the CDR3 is TGCGCCAGCAGCCACCTGACAGGGGTTTCTGTTGAAAAACTGTTTTTT.

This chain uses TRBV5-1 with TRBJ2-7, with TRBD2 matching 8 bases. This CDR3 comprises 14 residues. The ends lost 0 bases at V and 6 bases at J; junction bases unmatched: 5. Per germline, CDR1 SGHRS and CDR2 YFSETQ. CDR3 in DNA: TGCGCCAGCAGCTTGGCACGGGGGGGAGCCGAGCAGTACTTC. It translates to CASSLARGGAEQYF.

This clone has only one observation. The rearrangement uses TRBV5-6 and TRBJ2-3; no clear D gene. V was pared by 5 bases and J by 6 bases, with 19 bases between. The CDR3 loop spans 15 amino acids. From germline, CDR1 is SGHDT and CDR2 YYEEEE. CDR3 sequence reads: CASSSDESYPDTQYF. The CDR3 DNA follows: TGTGCCAGCAGTTCGGACGAGTCTTATCCGGATACGCAGTATTTT.

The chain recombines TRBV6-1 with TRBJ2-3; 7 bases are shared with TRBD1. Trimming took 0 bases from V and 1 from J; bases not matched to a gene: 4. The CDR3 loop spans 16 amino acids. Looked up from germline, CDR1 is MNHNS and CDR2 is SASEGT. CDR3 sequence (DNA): TGTGCCAGCAGTGAAGCGCCCGGGACAGGCACAGATACGCAGTATTTT. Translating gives CASSEAPGTGTDTQYF.

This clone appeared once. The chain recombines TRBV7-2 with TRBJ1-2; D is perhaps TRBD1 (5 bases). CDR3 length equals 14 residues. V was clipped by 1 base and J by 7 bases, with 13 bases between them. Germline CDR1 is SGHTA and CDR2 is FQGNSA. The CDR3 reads CASSLEGRGGGYTF. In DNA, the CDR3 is TGTGCCAGCAGCTTAGAGGGTAGGGGCGGTGGCTACACCTTC.

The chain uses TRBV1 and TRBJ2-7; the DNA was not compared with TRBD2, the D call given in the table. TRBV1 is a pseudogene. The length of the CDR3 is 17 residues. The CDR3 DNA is TGCACCAGCAGCCAAGATCAAGCGGGAGGTCACTCCTACGAGCAGTACTTC. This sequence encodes CTSSQDQAGGHSYEQYF.

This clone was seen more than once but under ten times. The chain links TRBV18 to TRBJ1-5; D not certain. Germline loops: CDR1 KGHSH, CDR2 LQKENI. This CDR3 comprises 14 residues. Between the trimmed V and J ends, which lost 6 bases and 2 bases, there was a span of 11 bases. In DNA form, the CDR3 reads TGTGCCAGCTCGCCTATCGGGGGCAATCAGCCCCAGCATTTT. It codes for CASSPIGGNQPQHF.

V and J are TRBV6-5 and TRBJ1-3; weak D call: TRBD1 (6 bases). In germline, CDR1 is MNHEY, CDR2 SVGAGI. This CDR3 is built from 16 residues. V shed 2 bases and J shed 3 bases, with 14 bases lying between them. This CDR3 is CASSYDRRAFGNTIYF. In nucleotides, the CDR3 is TGTGCCAGCAGTTACGACAGGCGTGCGTTTGGAAACACCATATATTTT.

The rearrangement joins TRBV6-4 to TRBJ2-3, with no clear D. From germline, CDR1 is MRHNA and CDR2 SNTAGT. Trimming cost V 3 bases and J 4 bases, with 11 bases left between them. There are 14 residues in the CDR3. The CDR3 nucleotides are TGTGCCAGCAGTGAGGGGTCTGAACCAGATACGCAGTATTTT. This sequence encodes CASSEGSEPDTQYF.

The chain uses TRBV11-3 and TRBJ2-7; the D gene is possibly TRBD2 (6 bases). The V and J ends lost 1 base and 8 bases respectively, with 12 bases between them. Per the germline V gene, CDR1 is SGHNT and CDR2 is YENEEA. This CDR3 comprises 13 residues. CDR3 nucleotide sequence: TGTGCCAGCAGCTTAGGCGGGAATACGAAGCAGTACTTC. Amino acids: CASSLGGNTKQYF.

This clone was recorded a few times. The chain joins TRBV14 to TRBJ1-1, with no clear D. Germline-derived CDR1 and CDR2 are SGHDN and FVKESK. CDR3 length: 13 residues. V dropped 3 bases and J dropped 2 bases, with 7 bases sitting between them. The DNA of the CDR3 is TGTGCCAGCAGCCAGTGGTTAAACACTGAAGCTTTCTTT. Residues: CASSQWLNTEAFF.

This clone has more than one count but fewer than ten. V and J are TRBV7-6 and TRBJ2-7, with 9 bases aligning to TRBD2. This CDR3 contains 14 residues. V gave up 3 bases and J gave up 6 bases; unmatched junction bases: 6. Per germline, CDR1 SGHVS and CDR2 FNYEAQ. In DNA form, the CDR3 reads TGTGCCAGCAGCTTGACTAGCGGAAGCACCGAGCAGTACTTC. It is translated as CASSLTSGSTEQYF. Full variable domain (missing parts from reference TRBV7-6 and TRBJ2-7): GAGVSQSPRYKVTKRGQDVALRCDPISGHVSLYWYRQALGQGPEFLTYFNYEAQQDKSGLPNDRFSAERPEGSISTLTIQRTEQRDSAMYRCASSLTSGSTEQYFGPGTRLTVT.

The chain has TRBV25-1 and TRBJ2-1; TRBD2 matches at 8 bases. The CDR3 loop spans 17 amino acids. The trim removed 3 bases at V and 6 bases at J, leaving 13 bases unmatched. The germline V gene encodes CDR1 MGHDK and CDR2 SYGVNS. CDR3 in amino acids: CASSDTTTSGTVNEQFF. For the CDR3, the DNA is TGTGCCAGCAGTGACACAACTACTAGCGGTACCGTCAATGAGCAGTTCTTC.

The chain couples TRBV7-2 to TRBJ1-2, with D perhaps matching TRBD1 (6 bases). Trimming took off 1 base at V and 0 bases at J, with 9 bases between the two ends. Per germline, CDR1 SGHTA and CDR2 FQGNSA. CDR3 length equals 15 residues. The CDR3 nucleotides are TGTGCCAGCAGCTTAGGCAGGGGAACTAACTATGGCTACACCTTC. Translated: CASSLGRGTNYGYTF.

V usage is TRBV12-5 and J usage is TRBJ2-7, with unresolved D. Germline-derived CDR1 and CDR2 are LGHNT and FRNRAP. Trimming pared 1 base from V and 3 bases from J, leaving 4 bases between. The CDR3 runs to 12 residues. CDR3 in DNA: TGTGCTAGTGGTTTGGGCGGCTACGAGCAGTACTTC. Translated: CASGLGGYEQYF.

The CDR3 coding sequence is TGTGCCAGCAGTGCAGGGACAGATAATTCACCCCTCCACTTT. It codes for CASSAGTDNSPLHF. The rearrangement uses TRBV6-4 and TRBJ1-6; 7 bases are shared with TRBD1. This CDR3 region has 14 residues. CDR1 is MRHNA, CDR2 SNTAGT, per germline. V shed 4 bases and J 5 bases; nucleotides not matched to a gene: 2.

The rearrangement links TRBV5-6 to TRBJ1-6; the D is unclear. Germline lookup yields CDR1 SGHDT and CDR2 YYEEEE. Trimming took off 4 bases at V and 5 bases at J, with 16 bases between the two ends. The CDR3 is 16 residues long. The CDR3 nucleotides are TGTGCCAGCAGCGTAGGGTCCCTGGGCCATAATTCACCCCTCCACTTT. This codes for CASSVGSLGHNSPLHF. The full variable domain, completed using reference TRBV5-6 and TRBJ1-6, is DAGVTQSPTHLIKTRGQQVTLRCSPKSGHDTVSWYQQALGQGPQFIFQYYEEEERQRGNFPDRFSGHQFPNYSSELNVNALLLGDSALYLCASSVGSLGHNSPLHFGNGTRLTVT.

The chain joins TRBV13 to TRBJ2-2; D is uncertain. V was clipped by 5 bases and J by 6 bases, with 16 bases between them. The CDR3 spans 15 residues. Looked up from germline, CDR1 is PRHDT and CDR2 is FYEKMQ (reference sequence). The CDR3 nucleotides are TGTGCCAGCAGCGCGCGCGCAAGTCCCCCCGGGGAGCTGTTTTTT. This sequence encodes CASSARASPPGELFF.

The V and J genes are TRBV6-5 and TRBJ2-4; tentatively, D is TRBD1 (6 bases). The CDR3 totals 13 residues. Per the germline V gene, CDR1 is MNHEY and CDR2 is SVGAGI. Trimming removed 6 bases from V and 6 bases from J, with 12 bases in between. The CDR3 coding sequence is TGTGCCAGCAGGAGTACAGGGATAAACATTCAGTACTTC. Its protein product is CASRSTGINIQYF.

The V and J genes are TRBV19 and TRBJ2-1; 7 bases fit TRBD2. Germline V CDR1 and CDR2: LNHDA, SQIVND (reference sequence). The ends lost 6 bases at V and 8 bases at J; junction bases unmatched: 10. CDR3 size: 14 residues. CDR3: CASRNLAVGDEQFF. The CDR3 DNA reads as TGTGCCAGTAGAAATCTAGCGGTTGGAGATGAGCAGTTCTTC.